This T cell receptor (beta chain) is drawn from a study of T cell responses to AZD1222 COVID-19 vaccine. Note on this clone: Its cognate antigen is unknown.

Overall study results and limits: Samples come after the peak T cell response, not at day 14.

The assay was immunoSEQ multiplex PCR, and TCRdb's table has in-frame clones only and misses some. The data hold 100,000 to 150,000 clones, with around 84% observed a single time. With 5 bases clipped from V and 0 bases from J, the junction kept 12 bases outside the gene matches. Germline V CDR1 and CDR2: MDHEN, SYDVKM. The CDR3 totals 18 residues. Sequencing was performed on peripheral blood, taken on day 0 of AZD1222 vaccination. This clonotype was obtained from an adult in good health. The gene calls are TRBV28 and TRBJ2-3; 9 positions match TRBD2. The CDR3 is CASSPIGTSPQSTDTQYF. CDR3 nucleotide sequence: TGTGCCAGCAGTCCCATAGGGACTAGCCCACAGAGCACAGATACGCAGTATTTT.